This T cell receptor (beta chain) emerged from a study of cytomegalovirus exposure and HLA in healthy donors (dated 2017 in TCRdb). Notes on the research overall: An earlier analysis of roughly 630 of the donors reported roughly 270 Gb of sequence data and approximately 110 million unique TCR beta sequences from about 200 million T cells. An early release that covered some 630 HLA-typed donors contained approximately 300 gigabases of sequencing data and tens of millions of unique TCR sequences. Of the approximately 400 genotyped donors, over 80% were placed in the genetic ancestry cluster associated with self-reported Caucasian donors. The study aimed to test whether cataloging public T cell receptors could reveal signatures of past pathogen exposure. The study used immunosequencing to profile the T cell repertoires of 666 subjects and linked those repertoires to cytomegalovirus serostatus. A separate validation cohort of over a hundred different subjects was used in addition to the approximately 610-subject first cohort. The study combined high-throughput TCR immunosequencing, statistical association of individual TCRs with disease status, and machine learning to predict cytomegalovirus infection status. A later analysis re-examined previously published TCR beta repertoires from hundreds of donors and added high-resolution HLA genotyping to investigate patterns of TCR occurrence. Rather than using new phenotypic data, the later analysis identified candidate immune exposures from TCR beta sequences and from how often those sequences occurred across donors. In an earlier analysis of 587 of the donors, high-throughput TCR beta sequencing was used to judge whether each TCR beta V gene segment behaved as functional or pseudogenic. Donor age, sex, ethnicity and CMV serostatus were compiled alongside the repertoire data. In a later genetic analysis, genome-wide SNP genotypes for about 55% of the roughly 670 donors were used, and that subset was treated as a discovery cohort. All discovery cohort repertoires had been generated using a single sequencing platform. Both class I and class II loci were covered by HLA typing, at four-digit resolution. The number of donors typed differed by locus, with 629-630 for A, B, C, DRB1 and DQB1, around 560 for DQA1, nearly 610 for DPA1, and some 450 for DPB1. Because of strong linkage in the cohort, five DR-DQ haplotypes were treated as single units for association and clustering. Among 300 to 450 genotyped donors of the cohort, an average of around 240,000 unique TCR beta nucleotide sequences were sequenced per donor, 15% to 20% of them non-productive. The research as a whole found: Linkage disequilibrium might explain the correlated functional status among segregating V segments, but an unknown experimental factor could not be excluded. Only TCR beta chains were sequenced in this cohort, and the absence of alpha or paired-chain data limited detectable features. Because the 87-base-pair reads could not distinguish some IMGT-functional V segments, including TRBV6-2 and TRBV6-3, those segments were excluded. A further reported finding was that TCR beta sequences accurately predicted the HLA-A and HLA-B alleles for most subjects in the first cohort. Several of the top co-occurrence clusters appeared to be linked to parvovirus B19, influenza, CMV and Epstein-Barr virus, according to a later analysis. In vitro tests confirmed that a few of the cytomegalovirus-associated TCR beta chains recognize cytomegalovirus antigens. In the study, around 160 TCR beta chains were listed as associated with cytomegalovirus. A later analysis found that HLA-associated TCR beta chains were more clonally expanded and had lower generation probabilities than equally common non-associated chains. Because HLA typing was unavailable for some donors at each locus, only the typed subset was used in association tests. Because counts were too low, fewer than 20 rarely observed V segments, including chromosome 9 orphons, were excluded from the earlier analysis of fewer than 650 of the donors. An earlier analysis of approximately 600 of the donors showed that most TCR beta V segments appeared in productive rearrangements either about 87% or about 30% of the time, which broadly matched IMGT annotations. A cluster of highly shared sequence variants was judged likely to represent a technical artifact of the sequencing pipeline. According to a later analysis, TCR association rates differed among HLA loci, with DRB1 alleles showing the most associated TCRs and HLA-C alleles showing the fewest. A later genetic analysis reported fewer N-insertions in productive TCRs among donors in an Asian-associated ancestry cluster than the roughly 700-donor mean. The classifier was reported to diagnose cytomegalovirus status with high specificity and sensitivity in both the original cohort and the validation cohort. In a later analysis, around 15,000 TCR beta sequences were associated with specific HLA alleles at a false discovery rate of 0.05. Presence/absence analyses assumed roughly uniform sequencing depth across donors, an assumption that may not hold. The authors suggested that the approach could potentially be extended to other disease states and immunological phenotypes. Most TCR sequences were observed very rarely across donors, whereas some public TCRs were present in many individuals. A later genetic analysis associated a missense DCLRE1C variant with V-gene and J-gene trimming of TCR beta chains, and an independent cohort replicated the association. Most CMV-associated TCR beta chains appeared to be HLA-restricted in a later analysis, and the HLA associations seemed to be driven largely by CMV exposure. Assigning TCR associations to individual alleles was difficult when HLA alleles, especially DR and DQ, strongly co-occurred. CMV serostatus was the only immune exposure information available for the cohort.

This clone was seen just once. Its antigen is currently not known. No base quality values were provided; no much bigger clone lies one nucleotide off. The cohort consisted of 600 to 750 healthy bone marrow donors. Cohort members were all nominally healthy when sampled, although unrecorded immune exposures were likely present. The donor was CMV seropositive and belonged to the group of about 290 seropositive cohort members. A peripheral blood sample was provided by each donor, and peripheral blood mononuclear cells were used for TCR beta sequencing. The Qiagen DNeasy Blood Extraction Kit was used to extract genomic DNA from the blood cell samples. Reading the germline V gene (reference sequence) gives CDR1 GTSNPN and CDR2 SVGIG. The junction carries 18 bases between V and J, which are trimmed by 5 bases and 5 bases respectively. The CDR3 covers 14 residues, taking in both the cysteine and the phenylalanine. Kept here is only the CDR3 DNA, which spans 42 bases and is read in frame from base 1.

The receptor library was made with the immunoSEQ multiplex PCR assay. The multiplex PCR relied on a mix of 60 forward primers for TCR Vbeta segments and 13 reverse primers for TCR Jbeta segments. A multiplex PCR assay on genomic DNA amplified the CDR3 region of rearranged TCR beta genes. The Illumina HiSeq System was used to sequence the amplified TCR beta libraries as 87-base-pair reads. On the study's bioinformatics: Across the 500 to 700 repertoires, a later analysis counted 78 million or so unique TCR beta chains, roughly 11 million of which were shared by at least two donors. Raw reads were error-corrected and collapsed into unique sequences with a nearest-neighbor algorithm that merged closely related sequences to remove PCR and sequencing errors. Alignment of CDR3 sequences to IMGT reference sequences was used to assign V, D and J gene segments. Each retained sequence needed at least a six-nucleotide match to both a V gene segment and a J gene segment. Rearrangements were classified as productive when the CDR3 lacked stop codons and remained in frame with V and J, and all other rearrangements were classified as non-productive. Following IMGT convention, CDR3 was defined as the stretch from the second conserved V-encoded cysteine to the conserved J-encoded phenylalanine. In an earlier analysis of just under 600 of the donors, sequences lacking an unambiguous match to a single V gene segment were excluded. An earlier analysis of 587 of the donors called V segments functional above 56.7% productive rearrangements and segregating when the between-donor standard deviation exceeded 5%. To diagnose cytomegalovirus status from the catalog of TCR beta chain sequences, a statistical classification framework was built. In a later analysis, TCR nucleotide sequences were compared against IMGT/GENE-DB human TR gene sequences so that V and J genes could be assigned. In a later analysis, CDR3 sequences and most-parsimonious VDJ recombination scenarios were assigned using the TCRdist pipeline. In a later analysis, each TCR beta chain was defined by its CDR3 amino acid sequence together with its V-gene family, and reads lacking a unique V-gene family were excluded. In a later analysis, approximately 640 highly shared, low-generation-probability nucleotide sequences were removed to address suspected cross-contamination and a sequencing artifact. For each public chain, a later analysis derived a clonal expansion index from normalized ranks of inferred template counts within each repertoire. A later analysis computed generation probabilities with a VDJ recombination model fitted to out-of-frame rearrangements, and checked the results against IGoR. In a later analysis, TCR-TCR, TCR-HLA and TCR-CMV co-occurrence was scored with hypergeometric tests, and a repertoire-size bias correction was applied to TCR pairs. False discovery rates were estimated in a later analysis by permuting HLA or CMV assignments 20 times. A later analysis grouped co-occurring TCRs with DBSCAN, adding TCRdist sequence similarity when clustering within HLA-allele-positive subsets. Repertoires with fewer than 30,000 or more than 120,000 public chains, plus five repertoires with anomalous nucleotide sharing, were excluded from co-occurrence clustering. Here the immuneACCESS table is served through TCRdb, limited to in-frame sequences with V and J called. Missing clones are a known gap in these copies; in checked studies unresolved V genes cover under half, and the rest lacks a known reason. V, J and clone size are taken as reported in that table, and D and trimming were inferred from the DNA itself. A total of 100,000 to 130,000 clones appear in this sample, over 65% of them only once. 14% of the sample goes to the ten largest clones.

The V gene is TRBV30 and the J gene is TRBJ1-2; a confident D gene designation cannot be given. Sample: PBMCs. This clonotype originated in a woman between 40 and 55 years old in good health and CMV-seropositive. In nucleotides, the sequence is TGTGCCTGGGCCGGAGGCCCTAAAAGTTATGGCTACACCTTC. Its amino acids are CAWAGGPKSYGYTF.